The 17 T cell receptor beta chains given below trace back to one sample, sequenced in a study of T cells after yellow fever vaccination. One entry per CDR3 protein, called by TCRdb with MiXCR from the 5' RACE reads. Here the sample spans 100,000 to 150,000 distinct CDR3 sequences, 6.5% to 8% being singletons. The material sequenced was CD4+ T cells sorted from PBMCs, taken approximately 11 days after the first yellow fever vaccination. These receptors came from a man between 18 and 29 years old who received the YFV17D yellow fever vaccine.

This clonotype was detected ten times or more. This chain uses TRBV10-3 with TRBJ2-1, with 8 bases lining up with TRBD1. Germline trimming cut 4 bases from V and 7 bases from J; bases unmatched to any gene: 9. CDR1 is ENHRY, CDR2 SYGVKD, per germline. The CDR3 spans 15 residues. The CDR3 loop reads CAISGRRQGSNEQFF. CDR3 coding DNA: TGTGCCATCAGTGGTCGGCGACAGGGGTCGAATGAGCAGTTCTTC.

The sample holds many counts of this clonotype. CDR3 in amino acids: CASSPSTSGGITQYF. The CDR3 DNA is TGTGCCAGCAGCCCGTCGACTAGCGGGGGTATTACGCAGTATTTT. V usage is TRBV3-1 and J usage is TRBJ2-3, with 12 bases matching TRBD2. The CDR3 is 15 amino acids. CDR1 is LGHDT and CDR2 is YNNKEL in the germline V gene (reference sequence). With V trimmed by 4 bases and J by 8 bases, 7 bases remained unmatched.

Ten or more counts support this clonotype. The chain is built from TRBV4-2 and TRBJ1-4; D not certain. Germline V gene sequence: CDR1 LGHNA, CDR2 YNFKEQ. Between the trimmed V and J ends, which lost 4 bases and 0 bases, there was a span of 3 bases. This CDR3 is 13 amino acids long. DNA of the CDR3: TGTGCCAGCAGCCCGGCAACTAATGAAAAACTGTTTTTT. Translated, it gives CASSPATNEKLFF.

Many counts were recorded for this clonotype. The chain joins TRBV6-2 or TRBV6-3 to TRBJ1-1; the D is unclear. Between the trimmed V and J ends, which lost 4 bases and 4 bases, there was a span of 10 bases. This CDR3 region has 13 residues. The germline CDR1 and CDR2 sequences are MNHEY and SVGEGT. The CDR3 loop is CASSFQDGTEAFF. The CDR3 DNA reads TGTGCCAGCAGTTTTCAGGATGGCACTGAAGCTTTCTTT.

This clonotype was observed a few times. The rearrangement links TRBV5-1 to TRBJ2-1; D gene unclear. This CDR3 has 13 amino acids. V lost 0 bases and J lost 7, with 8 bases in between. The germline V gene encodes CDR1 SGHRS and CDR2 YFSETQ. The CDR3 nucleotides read TGCGCCAGCAGCTTGGCCGAGAGGAATGAGCAGTTCTTC. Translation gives CASSLAERNEQFF.

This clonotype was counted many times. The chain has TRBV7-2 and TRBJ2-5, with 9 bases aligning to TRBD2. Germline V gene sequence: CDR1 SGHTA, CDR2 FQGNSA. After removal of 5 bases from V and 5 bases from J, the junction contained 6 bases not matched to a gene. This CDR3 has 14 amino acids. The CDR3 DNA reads TGTGCCAGCAGCACCGGACTAGCGTATGAGACCCAGTACTTC. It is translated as CASSTGLAYETQYF. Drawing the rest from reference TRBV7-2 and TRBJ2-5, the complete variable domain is GAGVSQSPSNKVTEKGKDVELRCDPISGHTALYWYRQSLGQGLEFLIYFQGNSAPDKSGLPSDRFSAERTGGSVSTLTIQRTQQEDSAVYLCASSTGLAYETQYFGPGTRLLVL.

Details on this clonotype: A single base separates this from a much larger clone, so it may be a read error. The CDR3 DNA is TGTCCCAGCAGCACCGGGGGGCTTAGCACAGATACGCAGTATTTT. Translation gives CPSSTGGLSTDTQYF. V usage is TRBV5-5 and J usage is TRBJ2-3; possibly TRBD2 for D (7 bases). This CDR3 region has 15 residues. CDR1 and CDR2 from the germline V gene are SGHKS and YYEKEE (reference sequence).

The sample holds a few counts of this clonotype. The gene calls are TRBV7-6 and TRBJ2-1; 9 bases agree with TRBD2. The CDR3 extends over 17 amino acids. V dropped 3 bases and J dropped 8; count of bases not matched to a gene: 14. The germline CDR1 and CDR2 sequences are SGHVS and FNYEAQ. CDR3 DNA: TGTGCCAGCAGCTTTTACGGGGTTGGCGGGGGGGCCCATGAGCAGTTCTTC. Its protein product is CASSFYGVGGGAHEQFF.

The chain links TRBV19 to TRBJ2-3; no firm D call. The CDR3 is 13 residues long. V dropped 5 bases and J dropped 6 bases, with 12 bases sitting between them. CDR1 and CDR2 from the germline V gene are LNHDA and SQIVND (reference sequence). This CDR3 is CASSPSRSDTQYF. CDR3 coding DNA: TGTGCCAGTAGTCCCTCCCGTTCCGATACGCAGTATTTT. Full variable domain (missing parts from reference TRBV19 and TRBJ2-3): DGGITQSPKYLFRKEGQNVTLSCEQNLNHDAMYWYRQDPGQGLRLIYYSQIVNDFQKGDIAEGYSVSREKKESFPLTVTSAQKNPTAFYLCASSPSRSDTQYFGPGTRLTVL.

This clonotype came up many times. The CDR3 here is CASSRPRQGAPDTQYF. The CDR3 bases are TGTGCCAGCAGCCGGCCCCGACAGGGTGCTCCAGATACGCAGTATTTT. The chain recombines TRBV3-1 with TRBJ2-3; TRBD1 matches 7 bases. Germline CDR1 and CDR2: LGHDT and YNNKEL (reference sequence). This CDR3 is 16 amino acids long. Losses at the gene ends were 4 bases for V and 4 bases for J; bases not matched to a gene: 11.

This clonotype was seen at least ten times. As DNA, the CDR3 is TGTGCCAGCAGCTTAGTGAAAGGGACGGAGTATGGCTACACCTTC. This sequence encodes CASSLVKGTEYGYTF. The V call is TRBV7-9, the J call TRBJ1-2, with D tentatively TRBD1 (5 bases). The V and J ends lost 1 base and 5 bases respectively, with 14 bases between them. This CDR3 region has 15 residues. Looked up from germline, CDR1 is SEHNR and CDR2 is FQNEAQ (reference sequence). Full variable domain (remainder filled in from reference TRBV7-9 and TRBJ1-2): DTGVSQNPRHKITKRGQNVTFRCDPISEHNRLYWYRQTLGQGPEFLTYFQNEAQLEKSRLLSDRFSAERPKGSFSTLEIQRTEQGDSAMYLCASSLVKGTEYGYTFGSGTRLTVV.

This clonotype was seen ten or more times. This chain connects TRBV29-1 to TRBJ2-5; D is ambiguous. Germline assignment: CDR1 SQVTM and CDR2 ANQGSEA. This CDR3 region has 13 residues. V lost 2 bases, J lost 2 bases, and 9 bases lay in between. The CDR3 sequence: CSVERDLQETQYF. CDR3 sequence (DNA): TGCAGCGTTGAAAGGGATTTACAAGAGACCCAGTACTTC.

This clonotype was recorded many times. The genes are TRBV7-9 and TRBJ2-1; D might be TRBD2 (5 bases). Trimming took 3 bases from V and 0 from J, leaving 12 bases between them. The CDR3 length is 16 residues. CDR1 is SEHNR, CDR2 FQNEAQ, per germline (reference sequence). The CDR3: CASSLVGGLSYNEQFF. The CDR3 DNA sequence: TGTGCCAGCAGCTTGGTAGGCGGACTCTCCTACAATGAGCAGTTCTTC.

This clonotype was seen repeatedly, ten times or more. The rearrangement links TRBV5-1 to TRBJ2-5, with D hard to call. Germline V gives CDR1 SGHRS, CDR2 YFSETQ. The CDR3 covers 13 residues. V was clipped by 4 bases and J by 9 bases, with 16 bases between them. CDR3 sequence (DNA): TGCGCCAGCAGCCCGTGGACCTCTGGGGCCCAGTACTTC. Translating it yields CASSPWTSGAQYF.

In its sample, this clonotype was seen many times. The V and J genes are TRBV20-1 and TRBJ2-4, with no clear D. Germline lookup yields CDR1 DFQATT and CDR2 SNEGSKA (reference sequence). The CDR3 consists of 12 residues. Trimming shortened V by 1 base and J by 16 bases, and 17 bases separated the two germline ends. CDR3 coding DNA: TGCAGTGCTAGAGCCCAGGACCGGCCGTTATACTTC. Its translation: CSARAQDRPLYF.

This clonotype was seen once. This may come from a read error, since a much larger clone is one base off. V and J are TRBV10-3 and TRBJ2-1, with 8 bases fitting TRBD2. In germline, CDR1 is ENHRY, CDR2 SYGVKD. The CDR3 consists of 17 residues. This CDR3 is CATSESGSGVWNNEQFF. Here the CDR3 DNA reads TGTGCCACCAGTGAGTCCGGTAGCGGGGTGTGGAACAATGAGCAGTTCTTC.

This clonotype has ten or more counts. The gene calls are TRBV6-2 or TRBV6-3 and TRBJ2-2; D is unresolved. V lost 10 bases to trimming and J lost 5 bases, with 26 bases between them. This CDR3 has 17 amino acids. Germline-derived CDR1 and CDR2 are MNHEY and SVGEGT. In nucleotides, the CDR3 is TGTGCCACTACTTCCCCCGCAAAGGCCGTGATTACCGGGGAGCTGTTTTTT. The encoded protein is CATTSPAKAVITGELFF.